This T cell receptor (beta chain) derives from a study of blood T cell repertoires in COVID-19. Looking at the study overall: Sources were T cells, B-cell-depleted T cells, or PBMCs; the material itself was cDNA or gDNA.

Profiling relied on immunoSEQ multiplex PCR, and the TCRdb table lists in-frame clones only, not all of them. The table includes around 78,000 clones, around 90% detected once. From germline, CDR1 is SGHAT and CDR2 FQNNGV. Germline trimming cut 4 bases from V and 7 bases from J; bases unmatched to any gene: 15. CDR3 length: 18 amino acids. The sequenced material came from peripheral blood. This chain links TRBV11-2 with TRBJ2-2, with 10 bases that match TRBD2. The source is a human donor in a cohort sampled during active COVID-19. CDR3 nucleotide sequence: TGTGCCAGCAGCTCCCTAGCGGGAGCCGTAACTAACGGCGGGGAGCTGTTTTTT. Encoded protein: CASSSLAGAVTNGGELFF.